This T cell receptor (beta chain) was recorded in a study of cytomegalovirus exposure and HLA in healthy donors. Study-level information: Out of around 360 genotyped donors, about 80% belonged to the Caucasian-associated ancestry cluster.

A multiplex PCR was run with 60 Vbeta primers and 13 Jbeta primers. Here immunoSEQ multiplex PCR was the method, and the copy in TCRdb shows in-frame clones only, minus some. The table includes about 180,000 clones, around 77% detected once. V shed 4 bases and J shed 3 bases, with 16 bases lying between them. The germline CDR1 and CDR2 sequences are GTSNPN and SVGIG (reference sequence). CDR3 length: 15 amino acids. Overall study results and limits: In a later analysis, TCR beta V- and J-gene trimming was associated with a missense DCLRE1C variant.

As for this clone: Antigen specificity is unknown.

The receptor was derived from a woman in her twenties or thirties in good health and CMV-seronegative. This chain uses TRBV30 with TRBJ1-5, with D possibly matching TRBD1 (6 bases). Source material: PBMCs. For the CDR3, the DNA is TGTGCCTGGAAACCCCAGGGGTCCCTCAATCAGCCCCAGCATTTT. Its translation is CAWKPQGSLNQPQHF.